The 16 T cell receptor beta chains reported below all come from one sample, sequenced in a study of blood T cell repertoires in COVID-19. Clones were read by immunoSEQ multiplex PCR, and TCRdb kept only the in-frame ones, dropping some. In the table there are under 250,000 clones, roughly 81% of which are singletons. Sequenced input: peripheral blood. These receptors were collected from a middle-aged man with acute or convalescent COVID-19.

The chain uses TRBV2 and TRBJ1-1; no firm D call. V dropped 6 bases and J dropped 7 bases, with 9 bases sitting between them. The CDR3 length is 11 residues. Germline values: CDR1 SNHLY, CDR2 FYNNEI. The CDR3 bases are TGTGCCAGCAGATTAAGCATTGAAGCTTTCTTT. Its protein product is CASRLSIEAFF. Drawing the rest from reference TRBV2 and TRBJ1-1, the complete variable domain is EPEVTQTPSHQVTQMGQEVILRCVPISNHLYFYWYRQILGQKVEFLVSFYNNEISEKSEIFDDQFSVERPDGSNFTLKIRSTKLEDSAMYFCASRLSIEAFFGQGTRLTVV.

This sequence joins TRBV7-9 and TRBJ2-7, with a tentative D call TRBD2 (6 bases). The CDR3 runs to 16 residues. From germline, CDR1 is SEHNR and CDR2 FQNEAQ (reference sequence). The V end was cut by 1 base, the J end by 5 bases, with 18 bases between. This chain's CDR3 is CASSLGLALVSDEQYF. DNA of the CDR3: TGTGCCAGCAGCTTAGGGCTAGCGCTAGTGTCGGACGAGCAGTACTTC.

This clone was recorded once. This rearrangement joins TRBV4-2 to TRBJ1-2, with TRBD1 matching 8 bases. After removal of 1 base from V and 3 bases from J, the junction contained 10 bases not matched to a gene. This CDR3 is built from 17 residues. Germline V lookup: CDR1 LGHNA, CDR2 YNFKEQ. The CDR3 DNA reads TGTGCCAGCAGCCAAGGGACAGGGAGGGAGGGGGACTATGGCTACACCTTC. This sequence encodes CASSQGTGREGDYGYTF.

CDR3 sequence: CASRATADTQYF. CDR3 nucleotides: TGTGCCAGCAGGGCGACAGCAGATACGCAGTATTTT. The gene calls are TRBV7-8 and TRBJ2-3, with a weak D call TRBD1 (5 bases). This CDR3 region has 12 residues. The germline gives CDR1 SGHVS, CDR2 FQNEAQ. Trimming removed 6 bases at V and 4 bases at J, with 8 bases between.

V gene TRBV19 combines with J gene TRBJ1-4; TRBD1 matches 7 bases. Germline V gene sequence: CDR1 LNHDA, CDR2 SQIVND (reference sequence). Losses at the gene ends were 7 bases for V and 4 bases for J; bases not matched to a gene: 12. CDR3 length: 16 residues. The CDR3, as DNA: TGTGCCAGTACCCCTGGATGGACAGGCTTTAATGAAAAACTGTTTTTT. Protein sequence: CASTPGWTGFNEKLFF.

This CDR3 is CASSRDRWGTEAFF. DNA of the CDR3: TGTGCCAGCAGTCGGGACAGATGGGGGACTGAAGCTTTCTTT. The chain uses TRBV6-5 and TRBJ1-1; TRBD1 matches 7 bases. V was pared by 5 bases and J by 5 bases, with 8 bases of the junction left unmatched. Per germline, CDR1 MNHEY and CDR2 SVGAGI. The CDR3 totals 14 residues.

The gene calls are TRBV5-1 and TRBJ1-3; D is undetermined. CDR1 is SGHRS, CDR2 YFSETQ, per germline. Trimming removed 0 bases from V and 1 base from J, with 8 bases in between. This CDR3 has 15 residues. In DNA, the CDR3 is TGCGCCAGCAGCTTGGAGGGAGGATCTGGAAACACCATATATTTT. Protein: CASSLEGGSGNTIYF.

The chain employs TRBV7-9 and TRBJ2-1; unclear D gene. Deletions cut 3 bases from V and 10 bases from J, with 10 bases between. This CDR3 region has 12 residues. Germline loops: CDR1 SEHNR, CDR2 FQNEAQ (reference sequence). The CDR3 protein is CASSLTAGEQFF. In nucleotides, the CDR3 is TGTGCCAGCAGCTTGACTGCCGGCGAGCAGTTCTTC.

In nucleotides, the CDR3 is TGTGCCAGCAGTGGTACCGGGACATTCAAAGAGACCCAGTACTTC. Amino acid sequence: CASSGTGTFKETQYF. This chain connects TRBV2 to TRBJ2-5, with a tentative D call TRBD1 (6 bases). From germline, CDR1 is SNHLY and CDR2 FYNNEI. The CDR3 loop spans 15 amino acids. The V end lost 4 bases, the J end lost 3 bases, and 15 bases lay between the germline ends.

This chain joins TRBV18 and TRBJ1-1; D not resolved. From germline, CDR1 is KGHSH and CDR2 LQKENI. Trimming left V 2 bases short and J 1 base short, with 5 bases between. The CDR3 covers 13 residues. Here the CDR3 DNA reads TGTGCCAGCTCACCATCGGGGAACACTGAAGCTTTCTTT. Its protein is CASSPSGNTEAFF.

The chain uses TRBV2 and TRBJ1-5; TRBD1 aligns across 7 bases. Germline CDR1 SNHLY, CDR2 FYNNEI. The V and J ends lost 6 bases and 4 bases, in that order; junction bases with no gene match: 6. The CDR3 has 14 residues. CDR3 sequence reads: CASSATGRNQPQHF. The CDR3 DNA follows: TGTGCCAGCAGCGCGACAGGGAGAAATCAGCCCCAGCATTTT.

The chain has TRBV6-5 and TRBJ1-3; 7 nucleotides agree with TRBD1. The V segment lost 4 bases and the J segment 0 bases; nucleotides outside the gene matches: 6. This CDR3 is 16 amino acids long. Germline lookup yields CDR1 MNHEY and CDR2 SVGAGI. CDR3 bases: TGTGCCAGCAGTTGGCAACAGGGGATCTCTGGAAACACCATATATTTT. As protein: CASSWQQGISGNTIYF.

In its sample, this clone was seen once. The rearrangement joins TRBV13 to TRBJ2-1; unclear D gene. The V gene lost 1 base and the J gene lost 0 bases, with 7 bases spanning the gap. The germline gives CDR1 PRHDT, CDR2 FYEKMQ (reference sequence). The CDR3 spans 15 residues. The CDR3 spells CASSLAVSSYNEQFF. In DNA form, the CDR3 reads TGTGCCAGCAGCTTAGCAGTCAGCTCCTACAATGAGCAGTTCTTC.

The V and J genes are TRBV27 and TRBJ2-1; D is perhaps TRBD2 (5 bases). Per the germline V gene, CDR1 is MNHEY and CDR2 is SMNVEV (reference sequence). The CDR3 is 15 amino acids. V lost 1 base, J lost 6 bases, and 13 bases lay in between. The CDR3 here is CASSLLGSAGNEQFF. In DNA, the CDR3 is TGTGCCAGCAGTTTATTAGGGAGTGCGGGCAATGAGCAGTTCTTC.

The chain recombines TRBV27 with TRBJ2-7; D perhaps matches TRBD2 (7 bases). This CDR3 region has 15 residues. Trimming pared 7 bases from V and 3 bases from J, leaving 19 bases between. CDR1 and CDR2 (germline): MNHEY, SMNVEV (reference sequence). The CDR3 region is CASISRTRGFYEQYF. The CDR3, as DNA: TGTGCCAGCATTTCCCGGACTAGGGGGTTCTACGAGCAGTACTTC.

In DNA, the CDR3 is TGTGCCAGCAGCTTAATGATAGGACAGAGCAATCAGCCCCAGCATTTT. It codes for CASSLMIGQSNQPQHF. The chain is built from TRBV7-9 and TRBJ1-5; D might be TRBD1 (6 bases). The germline V and J ends were trimmed by 2 bases and 1 base, with 12 bases remaining between them. Germline CDR1 reads SEHNR; CDR2 reads FQNEAQ (reference sequence). This CDR3 spans 16 amino acids. The variable domain in full, completed from reference TRBV7-9 and TRBJ1-5, reads DTGVSQNPRHKITKRGQNVTFRCDPISEHNRLYWYRQTLGQGPEFLTYFQNEAQLEKSRLLSDRFSAERPKGSFSTLEIQRTEQGDSAMYLCASSLMIGQSNQPQHFGDGTRLSIL.